The 26 T cell receptor beta chains below were found in one sample sequenced in a study of T cells expressing NK-cell markers (dated by TCRdb to the early 2020s). The library was built by means of 5' RACE. The reads were generated on an Illumina HiSeq 2000. TCRdb reprocessed the reads, and each CDR3 protein sequence is entered once, without DNA. The record for this sample contains some 410,000 distinct CDR3 sequences. Of the sample, 7.3% is held by the ten largest clones. The specimen was blood T cells: a sorted CD56 or NKG2C T cell subset, CD4+ or CD8+ T cells, or bulk PBMC T cells (not recorded which). Every receptor here comes from a woman aged 18-69 years in good health.

This chain uses TRBV6-5 with TRBJ2-5; TCRdb's D call, TRBD1, is unchecked because there is no DNA. From germline, CDR1 is MNHEY and CDR2 SVGAGI. This CDR3 comprises 13 residues. CDR3 protein: CASSYRGVETQYF.

V usage is TRBV7-2 and J usage is TRBJ1-6. The CDR3 totals 16 residues. CDR1 and CDR2 from the germline V gene are SGHTA and FQGNSA. The CDR3 protein is CASTQKGGSYNSPLHF. Full variable domain (missing parts from reference TRBV7-2 and TRBJ1-6): GAGVSQSPSNKVTEKGKDVELRCDPISGHTALYWYRQSLGQGLEFLIYFQGNSAPDKSGLPSDRFSAERTGGSVSTLTIQRTQQEDSAVYLCASTQKGGSYNSPLHFGNGTRLTVT.

CDR3 protein: CASSLGQGAIDGYTF. V and J are TRBV12-3 or TRBV12-4 and TRBJ1-2; the TCRdb D gene call, TRBD1, has no DNA to confirm it. The CDR3 length is 15 residues.

This chain links TRBV24-1 with TRBJ2-5; lacking DNA, the TRBD1 call made by TCRdb goes unchecked. The CDR3 loop spans 14 amino acids. CDR1 and CDR2 from the germline V gene are KGHDR and SFDVKD. CDR3 sequence reads: CATSDTTGAETQYF.

V is TRBV29-1 and J is TRBJ2-7; TCRdb reports TRBD1, a call that lacks DNA to check it against. This CDR3 has 14 amino acids. The germline gives CDR1 SQVTM, CDR2 ANQGSEA. CDR3 sequence: CSVVLGQGLYEQYF.

This sequence joins TRBV11-3 and TRBJ2-3; TCRdb's D call of TRBD1 is untestable without DNA. The CDR3 has 15 amino acids. The germline V gene encodes CDR1 SGHNT and CDR2 YENEEA. The CDR3 protein is CASSDGTGAADTQYF. The full variable domain, rest sourced from reference TRBV11-3 and TRBJ2-3, is EAGVVQSPRYKIIEKKQPVAFWCNPISGHNTLYWYLQNLGQGPELLIRYENEEAVDDSQLPKDRFSAERLKGVDSTLKIQPAELGDSAVYLCASSDGTGAADTQYFGPGTRLTVL.

This sequence joins TRBV6-1 and TRBJ1-3. The CDR3 totals 13 residues. The germline gives CDR1 MNHNS, CDR2 SASEGT. The CDR3: CASSGGSGNTIYF.

The CDR3 spells CASSNTTGLGSKNIQYF. The rearrangement joins TRBV19 to TRBJ2-4; TCRdb names TRBD1, which stays unverified in the absence of DNA. CDR3 size: 17 residues. Germline V gene lookup returns CDR1 LNHDA and CDR2 SQIVND (reference sequence).

The chain employs TRBV6-2 or TRBV6-3 and TRBJ2-2; TCRdb indicates TRBD1, and absent DNA this call remains unverified. CDR3 size: 14 residues. Germline CDR1 MNHEY, CDR2 SVGEGT. CDR3 residues: CASARDSHTGELFF.

V and J are TRBV10-3 and TRBJ2-7; lacking DNA, the TRBD2 call made by TCRdb goes unchecked. The germline V gene has CDR1 ENHRY and CDR2 SYGVKD. The CDR3 totals 16 residues. This chain's CDR3 is CAISESGIAGEGEQYF.

The chain is built from TRBV20-1 and TRBJ2-2; TCRdb lists TRBD2, though no DNA is available to test this call. This CDR3 has 13 residues. The V gene's germline CDR1 is DFQATT and CDR2 SNEGSKA (reference sequence). This CDR3 reads CSAGRLNTGELFF.

The CDR3 reads CASSLVGVPSYNEQFF. The V call is TRBV7-2, the J call TRBJ2-1; TCRdb calls TRBD2, which cannot be checked without DNA. The CDR3 is made up of 16 amino acids. CDR1 SGHTA and CDR2 FQGNSA come from the germline V gene.

The V call is TRBV9, the J call TRBJ2-2; the D call of TRBD2 rests on TCRdb alone, since no DNA is present to check it. This CDR3 is 18 amino acids long. Germline CDR1 SGDLS, CDR2 YYNGEE. This CDR3 is CASSPRVRLAGMTGELFF. Together with reference TRBV9 and TRBJ2-2, the CDR3 gives the full variable domain: DSGVTQTPKHLITATGQRVTLRCSPRSGDLSVYWYQQSLDQGLQFLIQYYNGEERAKGNILERFSAQQFPDLHSELNLSSLELGDSALYFCASSPRVRLAGMTGELFFGEGSRLTVL.

CDR3 amino acids: CASTDTGPNQPQHF. The rearrangement joins TRBV12-3 or TRBV12-4 to TRBJ1-5; TCRdb picks TRBD1, but there is no DNA to check that call. The CDR3 spans 14 residues.

The CDR3 loop is CSVEIAGVGYTQYF. V usage is TRBV29-1 and J usage is TRBJ2-3; TCRdb calls TRBD2, which cannot be checked without DNA. This CDR3 comprises 14 residues. Germline CDR1 and CDR2: SQVTM and ANQGSEA.

This CDR3 reads CASSLGQLKETQYF. This rearrangement joins TRBV7-2 to TRBJ2-5; there is no DNA to check the TCRdb D call of TRBD1. Germline V gives CDR1 SGHTA, CDR2 FQGNSA. This CDR3 is built from 14 residues.

V usage is TRBV2 and J usage is TRBJ2-2; TCRdb picks TRBD1, but there is no DNA to check that call. CDR1 SNHLY and CDR2 FYNNEI come from the germline V gene. The CDR3 sequence is 13 residues long. The CDR3 loop reads CASSGDRSGELFF.

The V gene is TRBV5-1, the J gene TRBJ1-2; TCRdb calls TRBD1, which cannot be checked without DNA. The CDR3 runs 13 residues. CDR1 and CDR2 (germline): SGHRS, YFSETQ. The CDR3 region is CASSPEGDLGYTF.

The chain employs TRBV20-1 and TRBJ2-1. Germline V gene data show CDR1 as DFQATT and CDR2 as SNEGSKA (reference sequence). There are 13 residues in the CDR3. CDR3: CSAVTTSNNEQFF.

The CDR3 is CAWSVAGIGELLF. V gene TRBV30 combines with J gene TRBJ2-2; with no DNA, the TCRdb D assignment of TRBD2 cannot be verified. Germline lookup yields CDR1 GTSNPN and CDR2 SVGIG (reference sequence). This CDR3 has 13 residues.

The chain uses TRBV5-1 and TRBJ2-1; absent DNA, TCRdb's TRBD2 call cannot be checked. Per the germline V gene, CDR1 is SGHRS and CDR2 is YFSETQ. The CDR3 length is 14 residues. The CDR3 spells CASSLRQGNAEQFF. The variable domain in full, with the rest retrieved from reference TRBV5-1 and TRBJ2-1, is KAGVTQTPRYLIKTRGQQVTLSCSPISGHRSVSWYQQTPGQGLQFLFEYFSETQRNKGNFPGRFSGRQFSNSRSEMNVSTLELGDSALYLCASSLRQGNAEQFFGPGTRLTVL.

This sequence joins TRBV5-1 and TRBJ2-1; TCRdb reports TRBD2, a call that lacks DNA to check it against. Germline-derived CDR1 and CDR2 are SGHRS and YFSETQ. CDR3 length: 13 residues. The CDR3 sequence: CASSSTRALPRAF.

The V and J genes are TRBV6-5 and TRBJ2-3; TCRdb calls TRBD1, which cannot be checked without DNA. Germline V CDR1 and CDR2: MNHEY, SVGAGI. This CDR3 region has 11 residues. Here the CDR3 reads CASASGPFSYF.

This chain links TRBV28 with TRBJ2-1; the D call of TRBD1 rests on TCRdb alone, since no DNA is present to check it. CDR3 length equals 13 residues. CDR1 and CDR2 from the germline V gene are MDHEN and SYDVKM. This CDR3 reads CASSRQVKDEQFF.

V usage is TRBV21-1 and J usage is TRBJ2-3; as DNA is missing, the TRBD1 call by TCRdb cannot be tested. TRBV21-1 is noted as a pseudogene. CDR3 length equals 17 residues. The CDR3 sequence is CASSKDGGSLNTDTQYF.

The chain employs TRBV20-1 and TRBJ1-2. Germline V gene data show CDR1 as DFQATT and CDR2 as SNEGSKA (reference sequence). The CDR3 runs 13 residues. CDR3 in amino acids: CSAVAGDNYGYTF.